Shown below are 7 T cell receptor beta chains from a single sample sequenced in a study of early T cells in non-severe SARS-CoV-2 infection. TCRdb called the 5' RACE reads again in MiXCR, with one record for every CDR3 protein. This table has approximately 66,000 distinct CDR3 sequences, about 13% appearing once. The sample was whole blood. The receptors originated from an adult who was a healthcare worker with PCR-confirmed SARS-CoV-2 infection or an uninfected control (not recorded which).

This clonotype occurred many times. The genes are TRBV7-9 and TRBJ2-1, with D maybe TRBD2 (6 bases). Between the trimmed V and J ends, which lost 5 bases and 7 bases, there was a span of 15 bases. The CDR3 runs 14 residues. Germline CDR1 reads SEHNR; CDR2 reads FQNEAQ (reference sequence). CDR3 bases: TGTGCCAGCAGCACAAGGACTACTCCAAATGAGCAGTTCTTC. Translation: CASSTRTTPNEQFF.

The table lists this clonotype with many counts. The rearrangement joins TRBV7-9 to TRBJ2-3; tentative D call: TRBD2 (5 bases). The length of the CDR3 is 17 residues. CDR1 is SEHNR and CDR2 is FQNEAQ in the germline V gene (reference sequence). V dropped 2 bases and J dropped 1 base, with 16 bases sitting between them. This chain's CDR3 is CASSLYSAGPGTDTQYF. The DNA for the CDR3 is TGTGCCAGCAGCTTATATTCGGCGGGCCCCGGCACAGATACGCAGTATTTT.

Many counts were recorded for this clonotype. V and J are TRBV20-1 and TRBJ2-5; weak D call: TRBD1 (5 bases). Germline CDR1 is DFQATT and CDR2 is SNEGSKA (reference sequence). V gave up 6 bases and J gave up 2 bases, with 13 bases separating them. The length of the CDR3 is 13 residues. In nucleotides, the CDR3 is TGCAGTGCATACCTGGACATTCAAGAGACCCAGTACTTC. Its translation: CSAYLDIQETQYF.

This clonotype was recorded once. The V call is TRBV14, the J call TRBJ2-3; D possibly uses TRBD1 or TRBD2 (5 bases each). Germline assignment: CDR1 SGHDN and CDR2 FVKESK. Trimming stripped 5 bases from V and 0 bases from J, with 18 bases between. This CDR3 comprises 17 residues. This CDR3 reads CASSKTRELLSTDTQYF. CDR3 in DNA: TGTGCCAGCAGCAAGACCAGGGAGCTTCTAAGCACAGATACGCAGTATTTT. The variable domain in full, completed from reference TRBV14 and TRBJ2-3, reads EAGVTQFPSHSVIEKGQTVTLRCDPISGHDNLYWYRRVMGKEIKFLLHFVKESKQDESGMPNNRFLAERTGGTYSTLKVQPAELEDSGVYFCASSKTRELLSTDTQYFGPGTRLTVL.

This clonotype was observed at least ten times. CDR3 DNA: TGTGCCAGCTCACCACCTAGCGGGAGAGTCTGGAATGAGCAGTTCTTC. This translates into CASSPPSGRVWNEQFF. The chain is built from TRBV18 and TRBJ2-1; 9 bases fit TRBD2. After removal of 0 bases from V and 7 bases from J, the junction contained 7 bases not matched to a gene. The CDR3 is 16 amino acids. Germline CDR1 KGHSH, CDR2 LQKENI.

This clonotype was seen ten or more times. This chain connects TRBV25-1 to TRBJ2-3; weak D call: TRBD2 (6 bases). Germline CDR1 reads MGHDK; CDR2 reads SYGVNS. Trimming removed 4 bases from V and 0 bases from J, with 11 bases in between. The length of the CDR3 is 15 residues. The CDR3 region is CASSGLGGSTDTQYF. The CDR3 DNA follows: TGTGCCAGCAGTGGGCTAGGAGGGAGCACAGATACGCAGTATTTT.

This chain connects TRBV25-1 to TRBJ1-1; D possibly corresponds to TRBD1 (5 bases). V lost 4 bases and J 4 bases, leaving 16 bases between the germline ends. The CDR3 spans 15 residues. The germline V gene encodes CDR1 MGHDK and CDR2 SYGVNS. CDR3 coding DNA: TGTGCCAGCAGTGCTAGGGGCGGGGCGGGCACTGAAGCTTTCTTT. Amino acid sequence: CASSARGGAGTEAFF.